Listed below are T cell receptor beta chains from one sample, sequenced in a study of neurological immune-mediated disorders. TCRdb reprocessed the 5' RACE reads with MiXCR, giving one entry per CDR3 protein. The data hold tens of thousands of distinct CDR3 sequences, with 5.8% observed a single time. What was sequenced was CD4+ T cells from blood. The receptors were gathered from a woman under 30 with multiple sclerosis. Both conserved end residues are part of each CDR3. Fields, in order: J gene, V gene, D gene, clone size, CDR3 protein, CDR3 DNA. A D gene is named only where the DNA matches it firmly. Size is omitted from some rows. Given values are once, few, many or a class for expanded clones.

TRBJ1-5 | TRBV28 | NA | few | CASSGPQGNQPQHF | TGTGCCAGCAGTGGCCCACAGGGAAATCAGCCCCAGCATTTT
TRBJ2-7 | TRBV20-1 | NA | NA | CSASFLGLPYEQYF | TGCAGTGCTAGTTTCCTGGGATTGCCCTACGAGCAGTACTTC
TRBJ2-1 | TRBV9 | NA | many | CASSVGVRGNEQFF | TGTGCCAGCAGCGTAGGCGTCAGAGGCAATGAGCAGTTCTTC
TRBJ1-6 | TRBV18 | TRBD1 | many | CASSGDSYNSPLHF | TGTGCCAGCTCCGGGGACAGTTATAATTCACCCCTCCACTTT
TRBJ1-6 | TRBV20-1 | TRBD1 | many | CSAPTRQGSNSPLHF | TGCAGTGCCCCGACGAGACAGGGGTCGAATTCACCCCTCCACTTT
TRBJ1-1 | TRBV29-1 | TRBD1 | NA | CSVVGRRDRQTEAFF | TGCAGCGTTGTTGGCCGGAGGGACAGGCAAACTGAAGCTTTCTTT
TRBJ2-5 | TRBV20-1 | NA | many | CTGQNQETQYF | TGCACCGGACAGAACCAAGAGACCCAGTACTTC
TRBJ2-2 | TRBV6-1 | NA | many | CASRGLVGTGELFF | TGTGCCAGCAGGGGACTGGTTGGCACCGGGGAGCTGTTTTTT
TRBJ2-3 | TRBV9 | NA | many | CASSVAHSVSTDTQYF | TGTGCCAGCAGCGTGGCACATTCGGTTAGCACAGATACGCAGTATTTT
TRBJ1-5 | TRBV28 | TRBD1 | many | CASRFEQGRRNQPQHF | TGTGCCAGCAGATTTGAACAGGGGAGGCGCAATCAGCCCCAGCATTTT
TRBJ2-6 | TRBV19 | TRBD1 | NA | CASSPTGAGANVLTF | TGTGCCAGTAGCCCGACAGGGGCTGGGGCCAACGTCCTGACTTTC
TRBJ1-4 | TRBV12-3/TRBV12-4 | NA | many | CASSLATLSTGANEKLFF | TGTGCCAGCAGTTTAGCGACGTTATCTACGGGCGCTAATGAAAAACTGTTTTTT
TRBJ2-4 | TRBV5-5 | NA | many | CASSPTQTPLIFGIQYF | TGTGCCAGCAGCCCCACTCAGACACCGTTAATTTTTGGCATTCAGTACTTC
TRBJ1-1 | TRBV7-9 | NA | many | CASSLAGGLETEAFF | TGTGCCAGCAGCTTAGCTGGGGGCTTGGAGACTGAAGCTTTCTTT
TRBJ1-1 | TRBV7-2 | NA | many | CASSLAWGLTRTEAFF | TGTGCCAGCAGCTTAGCGTGGGGGCTGACGAGGACTGAAGCTTTCTTT
TRBJ1-1 | TRBV2 | NA | many | CASSEAGRKGTEAFF | TGTGCCAGCAGTGAAGCGGGACGCAAGGGGACTGAAGCTTTCTTT
TRBJ1-2 | TRBV19 | TRBD1 | many | CASSPRDRGYGYTF | TGTGCCAGTAGTCCCAGGGACAGGGGATATGGCTACACCTTC
TRBJ1-1 | TRBV18 | TRBD1 | NA | CASSGQENTEAFF | TGTGCCAGCTCAGGACAGGAGAACACTGAAGCTTTCTTT
TRBJ2-7 | TRBV9 | NA | many | CASSLESPSYEQYF | TGTGCCAGCAGTTTAGAATCCCCCTCGTACGAGCAGTACTTC
TRBJ1-2 | TRBV20-1 | NA | many | CSARDSGFMGRKGYGYTF | TGCAGTGCTAGAGATTCCGGGTTCATGGGGAGGAAGGGCTATGGCTACACCTTC
TRBJ1-5 | TRBV6-5 | NA | many | CASSPYRTAQSQPQHF | TGTGCCAGCAGTCCGTACCGGACCGCTCAGTCTCAGCCCCAGCATTTT
TRBJ2-5 | TRBV5-6 | NA | many | CASSLYAETQYF | TGTGCCAGCAGCTTATATGCGGAGACCCAGTACTTC
TRBJ1-4 | TRBV5-1 | TRBD1 | many | CASSLRGQGALNEKLFF | TGCGCCAGCAGCTTGCGGGGACAGGGGGCTCTTAATGAAAAACTGTTTTTT
TRBJ2-1 | TRBV7-8 | TRBD1 | many | CASSWNRDRAFNEQFF | TGTGCCAGCAGCTGGAACCGGGACAGGGCCTTCAATGAGCAGTTCTTC
TRBJ2-3 | TRBV20-1 | NA | many | CSAREDNTDTQYF | TGCAGTGCTAGAGAGGATAACACAGATACGCAGTATTTT
TRBJ2-5 | TRBV5-1 | NA | many | CASSLVQETQYF | TGCGCCAGCAGCTTGGTTCAAGAGACCCAGTACTTC